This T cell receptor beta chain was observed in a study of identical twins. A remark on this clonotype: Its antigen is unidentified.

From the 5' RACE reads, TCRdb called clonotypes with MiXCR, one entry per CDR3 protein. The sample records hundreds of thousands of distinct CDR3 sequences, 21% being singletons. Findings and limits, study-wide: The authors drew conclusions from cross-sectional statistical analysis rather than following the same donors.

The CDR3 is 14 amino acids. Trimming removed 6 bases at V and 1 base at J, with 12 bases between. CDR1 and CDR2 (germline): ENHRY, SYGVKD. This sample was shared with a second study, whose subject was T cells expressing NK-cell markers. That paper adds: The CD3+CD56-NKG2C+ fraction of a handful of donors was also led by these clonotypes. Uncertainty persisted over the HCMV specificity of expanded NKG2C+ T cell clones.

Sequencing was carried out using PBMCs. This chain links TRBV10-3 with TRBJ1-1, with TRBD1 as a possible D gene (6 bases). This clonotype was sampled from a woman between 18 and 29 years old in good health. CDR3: CAIRAGVANTEAFF. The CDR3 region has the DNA TGTGCCATCAGGGCAGGGGTTGCGAACACTGAAGCTTTCTTT.